The T cell receptor beta chain described here comes from a study of identical twins. The sample holds many counts of this clonotype. Its antigen is unidentified. Regarding the study as a whole: Excess low generation probability was seen in twin-shared out-of-frame alpha sequences.

Using its own MiXCR run on the 5' RACE reads, TCRdb lists one record per CDR3 protein. The profile shows hundreds of thousands of distinct CDR3 sequences, roughly 20% of them singletons. The germline gives CDR1 ENHRY, CDR2 SYGVKD. CDR3 size: 11 residues. Trimming cost V 2 bases and J 8 bases, with 6 bases left between them. In addition, the sample was reused for a study of T cells expressing NK-cell markers.

The sample taken for sequencing was PBMCs. The TCR originated in a woman aged 18-29 years in good health. The rearrangement links TRBV10-3 to TRBJ1-1, with D unresolved. CDR3 amino acids: CAISEAREAFF. CDR3 bases: TGTGCCATCAGTGAGGCCAGGGAAGCTTTCTTT.